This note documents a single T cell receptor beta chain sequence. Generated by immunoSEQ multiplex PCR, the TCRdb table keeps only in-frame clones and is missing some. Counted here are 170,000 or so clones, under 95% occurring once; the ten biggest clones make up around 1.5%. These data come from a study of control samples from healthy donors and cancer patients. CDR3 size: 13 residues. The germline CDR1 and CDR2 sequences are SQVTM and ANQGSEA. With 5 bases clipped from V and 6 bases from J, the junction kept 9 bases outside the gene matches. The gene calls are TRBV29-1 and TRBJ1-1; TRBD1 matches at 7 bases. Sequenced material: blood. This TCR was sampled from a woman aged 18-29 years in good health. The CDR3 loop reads CSVLRTGVSEAFF. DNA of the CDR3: TGCAGCGTTTTAAGGACAGGAGTGTCTGAAGCTTTCTTT.